This T cell receptor (beta chain) was identified during a study of blood T cell repertoires in COVID-19 (dated by TCRdb to the early 2020s). For context, the study as a whole: Collaborator samples came from the United States, Italy and Spain and covered acute and convalescent phases of COVID-19. The material from the prospective study consisted of cDNA or gDNA derived from T cells, B-cell-depleted T cells, or PBMCs. Deeply sampled blood TCRbeta repertoires from subjects exposed to, actively infected with, or recovered from COVID-19 were included in the dataset. A freely available public database, intended as a resource for researchers studying the immune response to SARS-CoV-2, is where the repertoires were released. Samples were obtained from the ongoing ImmuneRACE study (first 160 participants) and from about 1,300 subjects provided by 6 global collaborators. Nearly every sample came with metadata listing a de-identified subject ID, COVID-19 status, age in years and sex. Where available, HLA class I and class II types were taken from metadata supplied by the sample provider and were not determined by assay-based typing. What the research found in general, with its limitations: How much clinical and demographic metadata was included differed by source and by participant, and the metadata was provided uncurated.

As for this clone: Its binding antigen is unknown. No qualities accompany the bases; no much larger clone lies one base away.

TCRbeta CDR3 regions were amplified from genomic DNA using the immunoSEQ Assay, a bias-controlled multiplex PCR. Concerning the study's data processing: Within the assay, amplification of reference gene primers was used to estimate how many nucleated cells each sample contained. To quantify the absolute abundance of each unique TCRbeta CDR3 rearrangement, sequence reads were collapsed and filtered. For each sample, productive Simpson clonality was calculated as the square root of Simpson's diversity index over productive rearrangements. Held by TCRdb, this immuneACCESS table contains in-frame sequences only and omits some clones. Under half of the omission traces to an unresolved V gene where checked; the cause of the rest is unknown. The DNA was the basis for D and trimming; V, J and clone size are from that table. This sample has tens of thousands of clones in its table, and around 90% of those were observed once. More than 25% of the sample rests with the top ten.

The collaborating institutions used their own protocols to collect whole blood in K2EDTA tubes. For TCRbeta analysis, collaborator samples were shipped as frozen whole blood, as isolated PBMCs, or as DNA extracted from either sample type. Sequencing was done on a sample of peripheral blood. The source is a woman between 65 and 79 years old with active COVID-19.

The CDR3 region reads CATSSGGTEAFF. The bases read TGTGCCACCAGCTCGGGGGGGACTGAAGCTTTCTTT. The sequence joins TRBV15 to TRBJ1-1; TRBD1 is a weak D gene call, 5 bases matching. V is reduced by 5 bases and J by 5 bases, leaving a spacing of 9 bases between them. Taken from the germline V gene (reference sequence), the CDR1 and CDR2 loops are LNHNV and YYDKDF. The CDR3 spans 12 residues, from the cysteine through the phenylalanine. Here the CDR3 DNA is all that survives: 36 bases in frame from base 1.